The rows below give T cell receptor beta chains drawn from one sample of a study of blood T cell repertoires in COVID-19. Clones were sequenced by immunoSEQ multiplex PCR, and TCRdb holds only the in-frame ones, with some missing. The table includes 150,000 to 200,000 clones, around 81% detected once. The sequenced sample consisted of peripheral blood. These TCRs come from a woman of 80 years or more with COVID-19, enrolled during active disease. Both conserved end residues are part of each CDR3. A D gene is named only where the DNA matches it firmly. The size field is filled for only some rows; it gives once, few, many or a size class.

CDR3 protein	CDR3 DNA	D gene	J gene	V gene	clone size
CSVRRGDFNEQFF	TGCAGCGTTAGGCGGGGGGACTTCAATGAGCAGTTCTTC	TRBD2	TRBJ2-1	TRBV29-1	NA
CASSDRGINYGYTF	TGTGCCAGCAGTGACCGAGGAATCAACTATGGCTACACCTTC	NA	TRBJ1-2	TRBV6-2/TRBV6-3	NA
CASSQGLANEQYF	TGCGCCAGCAGCCAGGGACTAGCGAACGAGCAGTACTTC	TRBD2	TRBJ2-7	TRBV5-1	NA
CASSLDRANTEAFF	TGCGCCAGCAGCTTGGACAGAGCGAACACTGAAGCTTTCTTT	NA	TRBJ1-1	TRBV5-1	NA
CASSLQLAPNPEQFF	TGTGCCAGCAGCTTACAACTAGCGCCGAACCCTGAGCAGTTCTTC	TRBD2	TRBJ2-1	TRBV13	NA
CASSRQNQPQHF	TGTGCCAGCAGTCGACAGAATCAGCCCCAGCATTTT	NA	TRBJ1-5	TRBV12-3/TRBV12-4	NA
CAISVGGNYGYTF	TGTGCCATCAGTGTGGGGGGTAACTATGGCTACACCTTC	NA	TRBJ1-2	TRBV10-3	NA
CASSSPGQGINYGYTF	TGTGCCAGCAGTTCACCGGGACAGGGAATAAACTATGGCTACACCTTC	TRBD1	TRBJ1-2	TRBV28	NA
CASRPKPPGAERRYSNQPQHF	TGCGCCAGCAGACCAAAACCTCCAGGGGCAGAACGTAGATATAGCAATCAGCCCCAGCATTTT	NA	TRBJ1-5	TRBV23-1	NA
CARSLSGDNEQFF	TGTGCCAGAAGCTTGTCAGGGGACAATGAGCAGTTCTTC	NA	TRBJ2-1	TRBV5-3	NA
CASSTRDRGHTIYF	TGTGCCAGCAGTACCCGGGACAGGGGCCACACCATATATTTT	TRBD1	TRBJ1-3	TRBV6-5	once
CSVEGGAGVLNTEAFF	TGCAGCGTTGAAGGCGGGGCCGGGGTATTGAACACTGAAGCTTTCTTT	NA	TRBJ1-1	TRBV29-1	NA
CASSLVSGANTGELFF	TGTGCCAGCAGCTTAGTTAGCGGGGCGAACACCGGGGAGCTGTTTTTT	TRBD2	TRBJ2-2	TRBV7-2	NA
CASSRTGSTEAFF	TGTGCCAGCTCACGGACAGGGAGCACTGAAGCTTTCTTT	TRBD1	TRBJ1-1	TRBV18	few
CASSLSGANTEAFF	TGCGCCAGCAGCTTATCAGGGGCGAACACTGAAGCTTTCTTT	NA	TRBJ1-1	TRBV5-1	NA
CASSQEVGSGNTIYF	TGTGCCAGCAGCCAAGAAGTCGGTTCTGGAAACACCATATATTTT	NA	TRBJ1-3	TRBV3-1/TRBV3-2	NA
CASSLPLHASGVTDTQYF	TGTGCCAGCAGTTTACCCCTCCATGCGAGCGGAGTTACAGATACGCAGTATTTT	NA	TRBJ2-3	TRBV28	NA
CATKSSSNQPQHF	TGTGCCACCAAAAGTAGTTCCAATCAGCCCCAGCATTTT	NA	TRBJ1-5	TRBV10-3	NA
CATSDPRTGGHSNQPQHF	TGTGCCACCAGTGATCCTAGGACAGGGGGGCATAGCAATCAGCCCCAGCATTTT	TRBD1	TRBJ1-5	TRBV24-1	once
CASSSGRDSPYEQYF	TGTGCCAGCAGCTCGGGGCGGGACAGTCCCTACGAGCAGTACTTC	NA	TRBJ2-7	TRBV7-9	NA
CATSPPGANVLTF	TGTGCCACTTCCCCCCCTGGGGCCAACGTCCTGACTTTC	NA	TRBJ2-6	TRBV10-3	NA
CASSESGGPLYEQYF	TGTGCCAGCAGTGAATCCGGGGGGCCATTGTACGAGCAGTACTTC	NA	TRBJ2-7	TRBV25-1	NA
CASSPTGRRTDTQYF	TGTGCTAGCAGCCCCACCGGGAGACGGACAGATACGCAGTATTTT	NA	TRBJ2-3	TRBV7-7	NA
CASSPTGVSTDTQYF	TGCGCCAGCAGTCCTACAGGGGTGAGCACAGATACGCAGTATTTT	TRBD1	TRBJ2-3	TRBV5-1	NA
CASSQGQGREQYF	TGTGCCAGCAGCCAAGGGCAGGGAAGGGAGCAGTACTTC	NA	TRBJ2-7	TRBV3-1/TRBV3-2	NA
CASSLLGYGFRGNEQFF	TGTGCCAGCAGCTTACTGGGATATGGATTCCGGGGCAATGAGCAGTTCTTC	NA	TRBJ2-1	TRBV11-3	NA
CASSYSGGAQPQHF	TGTGCCAGCAGTTACTCGGGGGGGGCACAGCCCCAGCATTTT	NA	TRBJ1-5	TRBV6-2/TRBV6-3	NA
CASSSPWSSGGTDTQYF	TGTGCCAGCAGTTCCCCCTGGTCGAGCGGGGGAACAGATACGCAGTATTTT	TRBD2	TRBJ2-3	TRBV27	NA
CASSQVQGLNTEAFF	TGCGCCAGCAGCCAAGTACAGGGGCTGAACACTGAAGCTTTCTTT	TRBD1	TRBJ1-1	TRBV4-1	NA
CASSRGGGEQFF	TGTGCCAGCAGTCGGGGGGGAGGTGAGCAGTTCTTC	TRBD2	TRBJ2-1	TRBV6-2/TRBV6-3	NA
CASSPDRPGDDQPQHF	TGTGCCAGCTCACCCGACCGACCAGGGGACGATCAGCCCCAGCATTTT	NA	TRBJ1-5	TRBV18	NA
CASTGGVEQYF	TGCGCCAGCACCGGAGGGGTCGAGCAGTACTTC	NA	TRBJ2-7	TRBV5-1	NA
CASSYGTNTEAFF	TGTGCCAGCAGTTACGGGACAAACACTGAAGCTTTCTTT	NA	TRBJ1-1	TRBV27	NA
CASSEGQVGMNTEAFF	TGTGCCAGCAGCGAGGGACAGGTCGGGATGAACACTGAAGCTTTCTTT	TRBD1	TRBJ1-1	TRBV7-9	NA
CASSLASASTDTQYF	TGCGCCAGCAGCTTGGCTAGCGCTAGCACAGATACGCAGTATTTT	NA	TRBJ2-3	TRBV5-1	NA
CATSRGRGHLGTEAFF	TGTGCCACCAGCAGGGGCAGGGGGCATTTGGGCACTGAAGCTTTCTTT	TRBD1	TRBJ1-1	TRBV15	NA
CASSLGSQQNTEAFF	TGCGCCAGCAGCTTGGGCTCTCAACAAAACACTGAAGCTTTCTTT	NA	TRBJ1-1	TRBV5-1	NA
CASSSTGGSYEQYF	TGTGCCAGCAGCTCGACAGGGGGCTCCTACGAGCAGTACTTC	TRBD1	TRBJ2-7	TRBV7-9	NA
CARPGLEYNEQFF	TGTGCCAGACCGGGACTAGAGTACAATGAGCAGTTCTTC	TRBD2	TRBJ2-1	TRBV27	NA
CASSIGTGGAFETQYF	TGTGCCAGTAGTATCGGGACAGGGGGGGCGTTCGAGACCCAGTACTTC	TRBD1	TRBJ2-5	TRBV19	NA
CASSQDVAHTEAFF	TGTGCCAGCAGCCAAGATGTAGCTCACACTGAAGCTTTCTTT	NA	TRBJ1-1	TRBV3-1/TRBV3-2	once
CASSPGTGGVRQYF	TGTGCCAGCAGTCCCGGGACAGGGGGCGTAAGGCAGTACTTC	TRBD1	TRBJ2-7	TRBV6-5	NA
CASRSLPPGLAGGLETQYF	TGCGCCAGCCGTTCGCTCCCGCCGGGACTAGCGGGAGGGCTCGAGACCCAGTACTTC	TRBD2	TRBJ2-5	TRBV5-1	NA
CATSDPGTGDNEQFF	TGTGCCACCAGTGACCCCGGGACAGGGGACAATGAGCAGTTCTTC	TRBD1	TRBJ2-1	TRBV24-1	once
CASSPLSGDDTEAFF	TGTGCCAGCTCACCACTCTCAGGGGACGACACTGAAGCTTTCTTT	NA	TRBJ1-1	TRBV18	once
CASSLDTQETQYF	TGTGCCAGCAGCTTAGACACCCAAGAGACCCAGTACTTC	NA	TRBJ2-5	TRBV7-9	NA
CASSPPGTSGIDEQFF	TGTGCCAGCTCACCACCTGGGACTAGCGGGATTGATGAGCAGTTCTTC	TRBD2	TRBJ2-1	TRBV18	NA
CASSFNSGNTIYF	TGTGCCAGCAGTTTTAACTCAGGAAACACCATATATTTT	NA	TRBJ1-3	TRBV12-3/TRBV12-4	NA
CASSTSQGEEFMGNEKLFF	TGTGCCAGCAGCACATCACAGGGGGAAGAGTTTATGGGGAATGAAAAACTGTTTTTT	TRBD1	TRBJ1-4	TRBV9	NA
CASSRGRGVSEKLFF	TGTGCCAGCAGTCGGGGACGCGGGGTGAGTGAAAAACTGTTTTTT	NA	TRBJ1-4	TRBV6-2/TRBV6-3	NA
CASSARATGELFF	TGTGCCAGCAGCGCCAGAGCGACCGGGGAGCTGTTTTTT	NA	TRBJ2-2	TRBV11-3	NA
CASSPPARVANTGELFF	TGTGCCAGCTCACCACCGGCCAGGGTAGCGAACACCGGGGAGCTGTTTTTT	NA	TRBJ2-2	TRBV18	NA
CASSEGVRDYEQYF	TGTGCCAGCAGCGAAGGAGTCAGAGACTACGAGCAGTACTTC	NA	TRBJ2-7	TRBV9	NA
CASSQDQTGPNQPQHF	TGCGCCAGCAGCCAAGATCAGACAGGGCCCAATCAGCCCCAGCATTTT	TRBD1	TRBJ1-5	TRBV4-3	NA
CASSLFLTETQYF	TGTGCCAGCAGTTTATTTCTAACAGAGACCCAGTACTTC	NA	TRBJ2-5	TRBV27	NA
CASSLLAGAYEQYF	TGTGCCAGCAGTTTACTAGCGGGAGCTTACGAGCAGTACTTC	TRBD2	TRBJ2-7	TRBV27	NA
CASSDPLGLEDTDTQYF	TGTGCCAGCAGCGACCCTCTGGGACTAGAGGACACAGATACGCAGTATTTT	TRBD2	TRBJ2-3	TRBV2	NA